The clone carrying this T cell receptor (beta chain) has only a few counts. The target antigen is unknown. The PCR contained 60 Vbeta and 13 Jbeta primers. Sequenced by immunoSEQ multiplex PCR; TCRdb stores in-frame clones only, minus some. The repertoire holds tens of thousands of clones, with 75% to 85% as singletons. The data belong to a study of cytomegalovirus exposure and HLA in healthy donors. Study background: Unique TCRs numbering some 93 million, obtained from HLA-typed donors, made up an early data release. Overall study findings and caveats: Listed as cytomegalovirus-associated were over 150 TCR beta chains.

Germline trimming cut 8 bases from V and 8 bases from J; bases unmatched to any gene: 8. CDR1 is LNHNV, CDR2 YYDKDF, per germline (reference sequence). This CDR3 is 13 amino acids long. This clonotype was obtained from a man over 45 in good health and CMV-seropositive. The sequenced sample consisted of PBMCs. The chain joins TRBV15 to TRBJ1-4; 7 bases agree with TRBD1. The CDR3 DNA follows: TGTGCCACCTACAATATAGGGGGCGAAAAACTGTTTTTT. Translation: CATYNIGGEKLFF.